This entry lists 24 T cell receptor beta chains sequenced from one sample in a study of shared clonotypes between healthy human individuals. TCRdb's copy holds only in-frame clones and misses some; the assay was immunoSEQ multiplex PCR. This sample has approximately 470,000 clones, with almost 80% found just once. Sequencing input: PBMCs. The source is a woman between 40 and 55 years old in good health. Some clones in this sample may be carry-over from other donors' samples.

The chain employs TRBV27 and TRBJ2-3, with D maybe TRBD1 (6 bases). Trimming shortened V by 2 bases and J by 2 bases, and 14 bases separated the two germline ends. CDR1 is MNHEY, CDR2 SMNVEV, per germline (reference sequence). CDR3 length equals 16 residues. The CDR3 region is CASSLLYRAPTDTQYF. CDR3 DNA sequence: TGTGCCAGCAGTTTACTATACAGGGCCCCCACAGATACGCAGTATTTT.

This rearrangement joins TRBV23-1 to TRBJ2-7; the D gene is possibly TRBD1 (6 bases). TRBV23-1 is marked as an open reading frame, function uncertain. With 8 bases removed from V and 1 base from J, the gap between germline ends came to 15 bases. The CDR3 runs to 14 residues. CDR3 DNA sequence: TGCGCCAGCGGATCCCGCAGGGGATCCTACGAGCAGTACTTC. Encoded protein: CASGSRRGSYEQYF.

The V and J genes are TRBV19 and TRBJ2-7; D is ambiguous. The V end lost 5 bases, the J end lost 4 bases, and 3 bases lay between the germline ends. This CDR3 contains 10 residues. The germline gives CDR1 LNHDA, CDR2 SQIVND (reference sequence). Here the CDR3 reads CASSVYEQYF. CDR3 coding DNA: TGTGCCAGTAGTGTATACGAGCAGTACTTC.

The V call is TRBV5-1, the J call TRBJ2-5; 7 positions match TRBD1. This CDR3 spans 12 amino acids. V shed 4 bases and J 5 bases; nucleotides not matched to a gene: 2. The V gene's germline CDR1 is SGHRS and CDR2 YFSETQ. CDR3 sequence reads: CASSVQGETQYF. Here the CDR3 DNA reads TGCGCCAGCAGCGTACAGGGGGAGACCCAGTACTTC.

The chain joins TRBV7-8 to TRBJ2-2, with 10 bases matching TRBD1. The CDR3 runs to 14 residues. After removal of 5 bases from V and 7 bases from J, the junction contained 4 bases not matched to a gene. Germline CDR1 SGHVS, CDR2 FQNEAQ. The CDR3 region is CASSEDRGFGELFF. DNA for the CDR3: TGTGCCAGCAGCGAGGACAGGGGGTTCGGGGAGCTGTTTTTT.

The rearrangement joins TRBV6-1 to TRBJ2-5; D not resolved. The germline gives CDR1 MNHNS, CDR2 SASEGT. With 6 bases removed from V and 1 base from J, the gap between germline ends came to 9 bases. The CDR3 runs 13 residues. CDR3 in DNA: TGTGCCAGCAGCTATGTTCTCCAAGAGACCCAGTACTTC. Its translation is CASSYVLQETQYF.

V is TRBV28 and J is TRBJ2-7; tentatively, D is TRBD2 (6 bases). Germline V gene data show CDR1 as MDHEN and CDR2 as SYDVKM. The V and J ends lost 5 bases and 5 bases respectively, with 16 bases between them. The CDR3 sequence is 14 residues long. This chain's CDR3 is CASSGQRVGDEQYF. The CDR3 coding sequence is TGTGCCAGCAGTGGCCAGCGGGTAGGGGACGAGCAGTACTTC.

The CDR3 bases are TGTGCCAGCAGCCCTAGACAGAAGGTTAACTATGGCTACACCTTC. Its protein product is CASSPRQKVNYGYTF. The V gene is TRBV7-8, the J gene TRBJ1-2; maybe TRBD1 (5 bases). The ends were cut back, 5 bases at V and 1 base at J, with 14 bases in the middle. Per germline, CDR1 SGHVS and CDR2 FQNEAQ. This CDR3 spans 15 amino acids.

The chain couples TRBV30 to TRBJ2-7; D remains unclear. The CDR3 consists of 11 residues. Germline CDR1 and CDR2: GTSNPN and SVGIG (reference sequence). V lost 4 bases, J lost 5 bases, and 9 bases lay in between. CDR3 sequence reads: CAWIFANEQYF. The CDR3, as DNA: TGTGCCTGGATTTTTGCGAACGAGCAGTACTTC.

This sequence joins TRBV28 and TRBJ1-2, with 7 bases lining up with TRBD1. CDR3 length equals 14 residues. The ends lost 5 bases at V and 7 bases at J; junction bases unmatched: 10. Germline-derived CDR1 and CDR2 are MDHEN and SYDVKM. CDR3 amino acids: CASSRRTGPRGYTF. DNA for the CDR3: TGTGCCAGCAGTCGCAGGACAGGTCCGCGTGGCTACACCTTC.

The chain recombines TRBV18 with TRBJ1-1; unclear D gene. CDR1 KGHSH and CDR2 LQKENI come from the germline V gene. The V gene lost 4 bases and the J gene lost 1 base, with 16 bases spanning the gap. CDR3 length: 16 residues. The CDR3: CASSLMTGRSNTEAFF. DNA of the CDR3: TGTGCCAGCTCACTCATGACGGGGAGGTCGAACACTGAAGCTTTCTTT. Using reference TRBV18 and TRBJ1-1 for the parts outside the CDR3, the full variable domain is NAGVMQNPRHLVRRRGQEARLRCSPMKGHSHVYWYRQLPEEGLKFMVYLQKENIIDESGMPKERFSAEFPKEGPSILRIQQVVRGDSAAYFCASSLMTGRSNTEAFFGQGTRLTVV.

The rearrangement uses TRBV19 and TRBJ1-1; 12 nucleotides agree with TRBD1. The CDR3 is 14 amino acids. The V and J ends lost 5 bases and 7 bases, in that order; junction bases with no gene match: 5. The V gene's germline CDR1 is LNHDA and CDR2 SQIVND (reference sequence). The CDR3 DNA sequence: TGTGCCAGTAGTGGGGGACAGGGGGCCAGTGAAGCTTTCTTT. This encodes CASSGGQGASEAFF.

The chain's CDR3 is CASSLFAYSYEQYF. The DNA of the CDR3 is TGTGCCAGCAGCTTATTTGCCTACTCCTACGAGCAGTACTTC. The chain combines TRBV7-2 with TRBJ2-7; no reliable D call. The CDR3 totals 14 residues. V lost 2 bases and J lost 0, with 8 bases in between. The germline CDR1 and CDR2 sequences are SGHTA and FQGNSA. The whole variable domain, remainder taken from reference TRBV7-2 and TRBJ2-7, is GAGVSQSPSNKVTEKGKDVELRCDPISGHTALYWYRQSLGQGLEFLIYFQGNSAPDKSGLPSDRFSAERTGGSVSTLTIQRTQQEDSAVYLCASSLFAYSYEQYFGPGTRLTVT.

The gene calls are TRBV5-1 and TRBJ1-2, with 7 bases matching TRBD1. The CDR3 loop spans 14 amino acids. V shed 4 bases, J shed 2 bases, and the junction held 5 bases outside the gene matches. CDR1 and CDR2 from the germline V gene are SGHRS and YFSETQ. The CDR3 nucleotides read TGCGCCAGCAGCCCCGGGACAGCCAACTATGGCTACACCTTC. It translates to CASSPGTANYGYTF.

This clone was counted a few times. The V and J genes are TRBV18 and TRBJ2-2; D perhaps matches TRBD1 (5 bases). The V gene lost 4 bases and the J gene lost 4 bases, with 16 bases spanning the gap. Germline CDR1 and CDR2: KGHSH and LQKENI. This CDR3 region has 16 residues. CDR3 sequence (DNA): TGTGCCAGCTCACTCGCTCAGGGTTACGGCACCGGGGAGCTGTTTTTT. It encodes CASSLAQGYGTGELFF.

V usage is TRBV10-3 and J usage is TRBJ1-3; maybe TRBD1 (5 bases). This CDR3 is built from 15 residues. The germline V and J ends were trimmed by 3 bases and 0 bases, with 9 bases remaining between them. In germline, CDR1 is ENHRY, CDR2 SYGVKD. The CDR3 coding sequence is TGTGCCATCAGTGACGGGGCTAGCTCTGGAAACACCATATATTTT. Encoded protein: CAISDGASSGNTIYF.

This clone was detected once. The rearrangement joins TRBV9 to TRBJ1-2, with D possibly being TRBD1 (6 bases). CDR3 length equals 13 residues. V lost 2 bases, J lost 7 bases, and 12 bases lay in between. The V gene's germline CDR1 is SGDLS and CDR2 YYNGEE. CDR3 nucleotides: TGTGCCAGCAGCGTTACGGAAGGGGGTGGCTACACCTTC. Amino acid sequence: CASSVTEGGGYTF.

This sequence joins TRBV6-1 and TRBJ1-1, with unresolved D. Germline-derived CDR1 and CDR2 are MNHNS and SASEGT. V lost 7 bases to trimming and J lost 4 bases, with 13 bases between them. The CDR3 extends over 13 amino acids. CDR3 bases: TGTGCCAGCAACATACAGTCAAGCACTGAAGCTTTCTTT. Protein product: CASNIQSSTEAFF.

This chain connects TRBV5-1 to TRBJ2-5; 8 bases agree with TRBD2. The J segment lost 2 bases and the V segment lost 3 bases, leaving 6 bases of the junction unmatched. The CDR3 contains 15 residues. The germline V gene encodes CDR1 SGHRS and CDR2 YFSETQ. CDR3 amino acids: CASSSTGTRQETQYF. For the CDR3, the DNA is TGCGCCAGCAGCTCTACCGGGACTAGGCAAGAGACCCAGTACTTC.

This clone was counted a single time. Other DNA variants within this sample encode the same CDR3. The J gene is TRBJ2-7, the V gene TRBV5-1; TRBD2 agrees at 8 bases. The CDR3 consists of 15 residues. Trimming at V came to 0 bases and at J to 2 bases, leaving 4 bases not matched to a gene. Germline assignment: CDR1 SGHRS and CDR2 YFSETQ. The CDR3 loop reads CASSLEPAGAYEQYF. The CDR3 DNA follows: TGCGCCAGCAGCTTGGAACCAGCGGGAGCCTACGAGCAGTACTTC.

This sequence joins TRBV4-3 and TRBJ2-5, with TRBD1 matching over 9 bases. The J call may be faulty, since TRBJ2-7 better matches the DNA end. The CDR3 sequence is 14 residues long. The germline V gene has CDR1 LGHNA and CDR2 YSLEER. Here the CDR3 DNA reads TGCGCCAGCAGCCACCGGACAGGGGACTACGAGCAGTACTTC. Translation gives CASSHRTGDYEQYF.

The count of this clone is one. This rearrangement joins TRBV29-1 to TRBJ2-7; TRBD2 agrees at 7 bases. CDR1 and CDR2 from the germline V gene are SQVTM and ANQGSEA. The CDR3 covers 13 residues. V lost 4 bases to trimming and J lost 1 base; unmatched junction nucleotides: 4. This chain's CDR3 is CSVAGGASYEQYF. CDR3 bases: TGCAGCGTTGCGGGGGGAGCGTCCTACGAGCAGTACTTC.

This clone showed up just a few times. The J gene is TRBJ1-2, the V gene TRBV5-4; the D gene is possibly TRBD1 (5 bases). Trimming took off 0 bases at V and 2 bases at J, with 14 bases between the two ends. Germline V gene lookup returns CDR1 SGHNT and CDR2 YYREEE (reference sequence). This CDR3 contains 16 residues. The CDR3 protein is CASSLEGQGGNYGYTF. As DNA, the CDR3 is TGTGCCAGCAGCTTGGAGGGGCAGGGCGGCAACTATGGCTACACCTTC. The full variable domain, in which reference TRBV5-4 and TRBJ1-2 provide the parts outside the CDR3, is ETGVTQSPTHLIKTRGQQVTLRCSSQSGHNTVSWYQQALGQGPQFIFQYYREEENGRGNFPPRFSGLQFPNYSSELNVNALELDDSALYLCASSLEGQGGNYGYTFGSGTRLTVV.

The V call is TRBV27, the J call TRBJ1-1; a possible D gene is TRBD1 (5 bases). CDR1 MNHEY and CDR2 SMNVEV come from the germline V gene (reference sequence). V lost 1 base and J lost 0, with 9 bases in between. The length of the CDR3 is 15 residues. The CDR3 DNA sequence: TGTGCCAGCAGTTTATGGGGCAGGATGAACACTGAAGCTTTCTTT. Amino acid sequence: CASSLWGRMNTEAFF.